The clone carrying this TCR beta chain was counted many times. Antigen specificity is unknown. The sample is drawn from a study of neurological immune-mediated disorders. Study results and caveats: The phylogenetic placement of 18 of 34 multiple sclerosis patients' repertoires in one related-CDR3 cluster constitutes a possible signature.

By 5'RACE with 10-nucleotide random UMIs, the cDNA was made. TCRdb analysed the 5' RACE reads with MiXCR anew, one entry per CDR3 protein. In the table there are under 25,000 distinct CDR3 sequences, roughly 2.5% of which are singletons. The sample taken for sequencing was PBMCs. The TCR originated in a young woman with multiple sclerosis.

CDR3 in amino acids: CASSYIELQGNYGYTF. The CDR3, as DNA: TGTGCCAGCAGCTATATCGAGCTGCAGGGCAACTATGGCTACACCTTC. The chain couples TRBV7-9 to TRBJ1-2, with D maybe TRBD1 (5 bases). The V and J ends lost 4 bases and 2 bases respectively, with 17 bases between them. Germline CDR1 SEHNR, CDR2 FQNEAQ (reference sequence). This CDR3 comprises 16 residues.